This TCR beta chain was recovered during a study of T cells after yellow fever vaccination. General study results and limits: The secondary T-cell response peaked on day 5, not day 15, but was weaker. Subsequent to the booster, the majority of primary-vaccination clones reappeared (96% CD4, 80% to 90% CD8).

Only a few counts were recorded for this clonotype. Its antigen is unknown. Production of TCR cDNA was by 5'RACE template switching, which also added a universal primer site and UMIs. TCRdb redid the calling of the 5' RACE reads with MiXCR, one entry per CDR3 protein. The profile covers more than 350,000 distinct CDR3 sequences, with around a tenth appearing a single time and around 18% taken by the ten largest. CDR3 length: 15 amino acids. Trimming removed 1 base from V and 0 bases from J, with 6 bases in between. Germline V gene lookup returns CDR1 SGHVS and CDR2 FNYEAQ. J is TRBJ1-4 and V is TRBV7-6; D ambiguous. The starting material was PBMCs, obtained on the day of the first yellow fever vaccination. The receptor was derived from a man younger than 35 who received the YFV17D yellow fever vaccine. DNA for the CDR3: TGTGCCAGCAGCTTAGGAGCCTCAACTAATGAAAAACTGTTTTTT. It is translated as CASSLGASTNEKLFF.